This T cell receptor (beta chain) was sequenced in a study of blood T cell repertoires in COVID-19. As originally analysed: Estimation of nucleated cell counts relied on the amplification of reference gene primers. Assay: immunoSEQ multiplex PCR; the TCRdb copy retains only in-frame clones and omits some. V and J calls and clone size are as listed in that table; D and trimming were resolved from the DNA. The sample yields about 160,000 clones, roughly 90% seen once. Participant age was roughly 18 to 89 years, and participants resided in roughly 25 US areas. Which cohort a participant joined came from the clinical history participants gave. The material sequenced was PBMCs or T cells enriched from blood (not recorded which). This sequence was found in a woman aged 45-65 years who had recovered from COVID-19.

CDR3 residues: CASRQTGTEAFF. The CDR3 nucleotides are TGTGCCAGCAGACAAACAGGTACTGAAGCTTTCTTT. This rearrangement joins TRBV27 to TRBJ1-1; the D gene is possibly TRBD1 (5 bases). This CDR3 region has 12 residues. Trimming stripped 6 bases from V and 5 bases from J, with 10 bases between. Germline V gene data show CDR1 as MNHEY and CDR2 as SMNVEV (reference sequence).